The subject of this entry is one T cell receptor beta chain. Its target is not known. The sample is drawn from a study of cytomegalovirus exposure and HLA in healthy donors. Study outcomes and limitations: Most of the TCR beta V segments (in an earlier analysis) were productive either about 90% or about 30% of the time.

The CDR3 length is 13 residues. Per germline, CDR1 MRHNA and CDR2 SNTAGT. Trimming left V 3 bases short and J 2 bases short, with 7 bases between. This PCR relied on a set of 60 Vbeta primers and 13 Jbeta primers. This table comes from immunoSEQ multiplex PCR, and its TCRdb copy is limited to in-frame clones, with some not included. The data hold 150,000 to 200,000 clones, with roughly 80% observed a single time. This TCR came from a middle-aged man in good health and CMV-seropositive. V gene TRBV6-4 combines with J gene TRBJ1-2, with D perhaps TRBD1 (5 bases). The sequenced sample consisted of PBMCs. CDR3 protein: CASSEGHNYGYTF. The CDR3 nucleotides read TGTGCCAGCAGTGAGGGGCACAACTATGGCTACACCTTC.